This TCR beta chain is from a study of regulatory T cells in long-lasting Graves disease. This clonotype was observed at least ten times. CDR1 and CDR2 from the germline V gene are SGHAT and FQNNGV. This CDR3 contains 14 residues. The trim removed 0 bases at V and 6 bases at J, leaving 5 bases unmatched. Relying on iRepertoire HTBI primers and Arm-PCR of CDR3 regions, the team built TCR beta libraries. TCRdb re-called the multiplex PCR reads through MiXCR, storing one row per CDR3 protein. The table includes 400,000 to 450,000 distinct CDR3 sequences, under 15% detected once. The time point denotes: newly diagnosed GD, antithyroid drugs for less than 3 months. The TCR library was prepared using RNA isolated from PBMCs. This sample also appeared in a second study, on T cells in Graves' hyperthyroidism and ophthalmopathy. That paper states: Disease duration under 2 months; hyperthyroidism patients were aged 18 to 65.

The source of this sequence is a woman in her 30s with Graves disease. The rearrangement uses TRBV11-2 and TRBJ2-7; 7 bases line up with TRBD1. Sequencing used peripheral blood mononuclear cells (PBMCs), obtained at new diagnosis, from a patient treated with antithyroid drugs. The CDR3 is CASSLDQSGGEQYF. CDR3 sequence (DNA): TGTGCCAGCAGCTTAGATCAGTCAGGGGGCGAGCAGTACTTC.